The 18 T cell receptor beta chains below were found in one sample sequenced in a study of shared clonotypes between healthy human individuals. Profiled with immunoSEQ multiplex PCR; TCRdb holds only in-frame clones, not every one. The sample gives some 2,100,000 clones, 90% to 97% of which show up once; around 0.13% is in the top ten. Sequenced input: naive CD4+ T cells sorted from blood. This sample's subset: CD45RA+ positively selected. Every receptor here comes from a man aged 18 to 30 in good health.

The V gene is TRBV6-1, the J gene TRBJ1-1; the match to TRBD1 covers 7 bases. The trim removed 5 bases at V and 5 bases at J, leaving 8 bases unmatched. This CDR3 has 14 residues. Germline CDR1 reads MNHNS; CDR2 reads SASEGT. This chain's CDR3 is CASSPQDRLTEAFF. The CDR3 DNA is TGTGCCAGCAGTCCCCAGGACAGGCTGACTGAAGCTTTCTTT.

The chain uses TRBV29-1 and TRBJ2-7; D unclear. The CDR3 runs to 11 residues. The germline gives CDR1 SQVTM, CDR2 ANQGSEA. The V end lost 5 bases, the J end lost 2 bases, and 7 bases lay between the germline ends. CDR3 in DNA: TGCAGCGTTCTTCGTACCTACGAGCAGTACTTC. Amino acid sequence: CSVLRTYEQYF.

V and J are TRBV6-5 and TRBJ1-5, with D possibly being TRBD1 (5 bases). V lost 7 bases, J lost 5 bases, and 12 bases lay in between. Germline V gene data show CDR1 as MNHEY and CDR2 as SVGAGI. The CDR3 length is 13 residues. CDR3 nucleotides: TGTGCCAGCACCCAGGGTCCCGATCAGCCCCAGCATTTT. This gives the protein CASTQGPDQPQHF.

The chain recombines TRBV5-1 with TRBJ2-7; 7 bases fit TRBD2. CDR3 length: 14 residues. Trimming took 5 bases from V and 0 from J; bases not matched to a gene: 5. The germline V gene has CDR1 SGHRS and CDR2 YFSETQ. The CDR3 DNA reads as TGCGCCAGCAGGCAGAGCGGGGACTCCTACGAGCAGTACTTC. Protein sequence: CASRQSGDSYEQYF.

This sequence joins TRBV9 and TRBJ1-1; no reliable D call. Trimming shortened V by 1 base and J by 3 bases, and 7 bases separated the two germline ends. This CDR3 contains 13 residues. The V gene's germline CDR1 is SGDLS and CDR2 YYNGEE. The CDR3, as DNA: TGTGCCAGCAGCGTAATCGGAGACACTGAAGCTTTCTTT. Translated: CASSVIGDTEAFF.

As DNA, the CDR3 is TGCGCCAGCAGCCGGGAGGGGCTAGAGACCCAGTACTTC. It specifies CASSREGLETQYF. The chain carries TRBV5-1 and TRBJ2-5; TRBD2 aligns across 8 bases. V was pared by 4 bases and J by 4 bases, with 3 bases of the junction left unmatched. Germline assignment: CDR1 SGHRS and CDR2 YFSETQ. The CDR3 length is 13 residues.

This sequence joins TRBV6-6 and TRBJ2-7, with TRBD2 identical over 12 bases. The CDR3 sequence is 14 residues long. The germline V gene has CDR1 MNHNY and CDR2 SVGAGI (reference sequence). V dropped 7 bases and J dropped 3; count of bases not matched to a gene: 4. CDR3: CASNRLAGDYEQYF. The CDR3 region has the DNA TGTGCCAGCAACCGACTAGCGGGGGACTACGAGCAGTACTTC.

The count of this clone is one. The chain has TRBV7-9 and TRBJ1-1; tentative D call: TRBD1 (6 bases). The V gene lost 3 bases and the J gene lost 5 bases, with 13 bases spanning the gap. CDR1 is SEHNR and CDR2 is FQNEAQ in the germline V gene (reference sequence). This CDR3 has 14 residues. The CDR3 bases are TGTGCCAGCAGCTTGCAGGGGCCGAGGACTGAAGCTTTCTTT. This translates into CASSLQGPRTEAFF.

The V gene is TRBV28, the J gene TRBJ2-2; D tentatively fits TRBD1 or TRBD2 (6 bases each). Germline V gene data show CDR1 as MDHEN and CDR2 as SYDVKM. V was cut by 6 bases and J by 2 bases, with 10 bases left in between. The CDR3 is 14 residues long. Written as DNA, the CDR3 is TGTGCCAGCAGCCGGGGGACAAACACCGGGGAGCTGTTTTTT. Its protein is CASSRGTNTGELFF.

This clone showed up just once. The identical CDR3 is also encoded by other nucleotide sequences in the sample. CDR3: CASSLQAYEQYF. CDR3 bases: TGTGCCAGCAGCCTACAGGCCTACGAGCAGTACTTC. The chain couples TRBV7-8 to TRBJ2-7; a weak D match, TRBD1 (5 bases). Germline CDR1 reads SGHVS; CDR2 reads FQNEAQ. The CDR3 spans 12 residues. V lost 5 bases to trimming and J lost 2 bases, with 7 bases between them.

The chain employs TRBV27 and TRBJ1-6; D not certain. Germline CDR1 and CDR2: MNHEY and SMNVEV (reference sequence). The CDR3 consists of 16 residues. V was cut by 6 bases and J by 1 base, with 13 bases left in between. CDR3 residues: CASRIQLWSYNSPLHF. As DNA, the CDR3 is TGTGCCAGCAGGATACAACTGTGGTCCTATAATTCACCCCTCCACTTT.

The chain joins TRBV25-1 to TRBJ1-1; a possible D gene is TRBD1 (6 bases). CDR1 MGHDK and CDR2 SYGVNS come from the germline V gene. V gave up 8 bases and J gave up 0 bases, with 16 bases separating them. CDR3 length equals 15 residues. The CDR3: CASRRGGAVNTEAFF. CDR3 DNA sequence: TGTGCCAGCCGCCGAGGGGGGGCCGTGAACACTGAAGCTTTCTTT.

This sequence joins TRBV7-9 and TRBJ2-7, with D perhaps TRBD1 (6 bases). CDR1 and CDR2 from the germline V gene are SEHNR and FQNEAQ (reference sequence). V was shortened by 2 bases and J by 5 bases, with 13 bases between the two germline ends. This CDR3 contains 14 residues. In DNA, the CDR3 is TGTGCCAGCAGCTTAACAGGGTTAACCCACGAGCAGTACTTC. Its translation is CASSLTGLTHEQYF.

The chain recombines TRBV29-1 with TRBJ2-6; D unclear. CDR1 is SQVTM, CDR2 ANQGSEA, per germline. V dropped 7 bases and J dropped 0 bases, with 7 bases sitting between them. The CDR3 has 13 amino acids. The CDR3 protein is CSAPLSGANVLTF. CDR3 sequence (DNA): TGCAGCGCCCCTCTCTCTGGGGCCAACGTCCTGACTTTC.

The J gene is TRBJ1-4, the V gene TRBV9; D might be TRBD1 (5 bases). Trimming pared 4 bases from V and 0 bases from J, leaving 13 bases between. This CDR3 comprises 16 residues. CDR1 and CDR2 from the germline V gene are SGDLS and YYNGEE. The CDR3 here is CASSRDSSATNEKLFF. CDR3 sequence (DNA): TGTGCCAGCAGCCGGGACTCCAGTGCAACTAATGAAAAACTGTTTTTT.

This chain joins TRBV11-2 and TRBJ1-2; TRBD1 agrees at 9 bases. The germline gives CDR1 SGHAT, CDR2 FQNNGV. The CDR3 runs to 16 residues. V was clipped by 8 bases and J by 7 bases; unmatched bases: 17. Here the CDR3 DNA reads TGTGCCAGCGCCGACCCCGGGGACAGGGTCTTTCGTGGCTACACCTTC. This encodes CASADPGDRVFRGYTF.

CDR3 residues: CASSLELRHNYEQYF. CDR3 DNA sequence: TGTGCCAGCAGCTTAGAACTGCGGCACAACTACGAGCAGTACTTC. The V gene is TRBV7-2, the J gene TRBJ2-7; D remains unclear. Per germline, CDR1 SGHTA and CDR2 FQGNSA. This CDR3 has 15 residues. V was cut by 1 base and J by 3 bases, with 13 bases left in between. Filled out from reference TRBV7-2 and TRBJ2-7, the complete variable domain reads GAGVSQSPSNKVTEKGKDVELRCDPISGHTALYWYRQSLGQGLEFLIYFQGNSAPDKSGLPSDRFSAERTGGSVSTLTIQRTQQEDSAVYLCASSLELRHNYEQYFGPGTRLTVT.

V and J are TRBV6-5 and TRBJ1-2, with D perhaps matching TRBD1 (5 bases). The CDR3 runs 13 residues. V was cut by 9 bases and J by 2 bases, with 13 bases left in between. CDR1 is MNHEY, CDR2 SVGAGI, per germline. CDR3: CASQRGVNYGYTF. Here the CDR3 DNA reads TGTGCCAGTCAACGGGGGGTAAACTATGGCTACACCTTC.